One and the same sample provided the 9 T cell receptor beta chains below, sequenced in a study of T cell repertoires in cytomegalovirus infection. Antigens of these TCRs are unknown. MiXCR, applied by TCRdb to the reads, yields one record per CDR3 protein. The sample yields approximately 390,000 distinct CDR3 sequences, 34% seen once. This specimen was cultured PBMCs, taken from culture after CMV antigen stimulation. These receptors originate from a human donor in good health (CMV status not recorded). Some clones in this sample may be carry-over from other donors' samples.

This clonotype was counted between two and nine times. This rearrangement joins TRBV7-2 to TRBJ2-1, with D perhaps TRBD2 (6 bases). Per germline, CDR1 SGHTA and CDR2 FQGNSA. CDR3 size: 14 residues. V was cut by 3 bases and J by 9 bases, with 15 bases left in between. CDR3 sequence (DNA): TGTGCCAGCAGCTTCTCCAGCGGGCGACTTGAGCAGTTCTTC. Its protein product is CASSFSSGRLEQFF.

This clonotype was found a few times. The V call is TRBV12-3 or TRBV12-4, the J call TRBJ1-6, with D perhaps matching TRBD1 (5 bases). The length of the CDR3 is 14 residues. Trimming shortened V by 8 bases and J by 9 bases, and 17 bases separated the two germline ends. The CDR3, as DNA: TGTGCCAGCTGCTTGAGCAGGGCCGGTTCACCCCTCCACTTT. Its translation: CASCLSRAGSPLHF.

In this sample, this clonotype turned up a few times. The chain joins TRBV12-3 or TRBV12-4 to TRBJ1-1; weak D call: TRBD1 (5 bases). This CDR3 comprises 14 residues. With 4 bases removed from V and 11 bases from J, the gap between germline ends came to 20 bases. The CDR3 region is CASSSAFGGVMAFF. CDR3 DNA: TGTGCCAGCAGTTCTGCGTTCGGAGGGGTGATGGCTTTCTTT.

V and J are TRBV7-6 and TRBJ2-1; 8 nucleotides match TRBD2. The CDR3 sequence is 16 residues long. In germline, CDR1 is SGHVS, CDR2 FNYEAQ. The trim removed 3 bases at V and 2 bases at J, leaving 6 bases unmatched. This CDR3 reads CASSLDTSGAYNEQFF. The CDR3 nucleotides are TGTGCCAGCAGCTTGGATACTAGCGGAGCCTACAATGAGCAGTTCTTC.

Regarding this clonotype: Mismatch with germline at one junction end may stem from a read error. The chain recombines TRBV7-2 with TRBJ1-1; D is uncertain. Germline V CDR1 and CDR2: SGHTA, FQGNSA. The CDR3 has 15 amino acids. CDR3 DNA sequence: TGTGCCAGCAGCTTAGTCAGTTCCTCGGGCACTAAAGCTTTCTTT. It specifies CASSLVSSSGTKAFF. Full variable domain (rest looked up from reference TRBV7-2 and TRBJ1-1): GAGVSQSPSNKVTEKGKDVELRCDPISGHTALYWYRQSLGQGLEFLIYFQGNSAPDKSGLPSDRFSAERTGGSVSTLTIQRTQQEDSAVYLCASSLVSSSGTKAFFGQGTRLTVV.

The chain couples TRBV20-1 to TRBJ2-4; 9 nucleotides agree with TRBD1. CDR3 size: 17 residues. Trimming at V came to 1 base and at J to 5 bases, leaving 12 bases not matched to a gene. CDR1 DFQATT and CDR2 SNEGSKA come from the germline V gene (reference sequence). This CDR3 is CSARVWNRGPGENIQYF. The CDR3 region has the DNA TGCAGTGCTAGAGTTTGGAACAGGGGGCCAGGTGAAAACATTCAGTACTTC.

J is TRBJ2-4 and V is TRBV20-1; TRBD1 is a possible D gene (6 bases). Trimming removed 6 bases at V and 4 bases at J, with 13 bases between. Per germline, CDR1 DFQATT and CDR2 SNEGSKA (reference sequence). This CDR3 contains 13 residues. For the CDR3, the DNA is TGCAGTGCCTACCAACAGGGTAAAAACATTCAGTACTTC. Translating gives CSAYQQGKNIQYF.

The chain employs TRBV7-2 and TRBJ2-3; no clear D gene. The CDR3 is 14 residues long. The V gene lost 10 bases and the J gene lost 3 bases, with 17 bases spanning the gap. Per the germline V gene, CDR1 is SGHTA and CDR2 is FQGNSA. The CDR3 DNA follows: TGTGCCACCCGAACGGCAGGTCGGACAGATACGCAGTATTTT. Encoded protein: CATRTAGRTDTQYF.

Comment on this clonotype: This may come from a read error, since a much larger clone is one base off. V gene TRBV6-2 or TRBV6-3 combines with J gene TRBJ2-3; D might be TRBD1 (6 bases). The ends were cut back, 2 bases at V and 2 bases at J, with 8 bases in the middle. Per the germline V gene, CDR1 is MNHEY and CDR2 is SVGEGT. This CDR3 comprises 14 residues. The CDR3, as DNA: TGTGCCAGCAGTTACGGACAGCTCACAGATACGCAGTATTTT. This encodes CASSYGQLTDTQYF.